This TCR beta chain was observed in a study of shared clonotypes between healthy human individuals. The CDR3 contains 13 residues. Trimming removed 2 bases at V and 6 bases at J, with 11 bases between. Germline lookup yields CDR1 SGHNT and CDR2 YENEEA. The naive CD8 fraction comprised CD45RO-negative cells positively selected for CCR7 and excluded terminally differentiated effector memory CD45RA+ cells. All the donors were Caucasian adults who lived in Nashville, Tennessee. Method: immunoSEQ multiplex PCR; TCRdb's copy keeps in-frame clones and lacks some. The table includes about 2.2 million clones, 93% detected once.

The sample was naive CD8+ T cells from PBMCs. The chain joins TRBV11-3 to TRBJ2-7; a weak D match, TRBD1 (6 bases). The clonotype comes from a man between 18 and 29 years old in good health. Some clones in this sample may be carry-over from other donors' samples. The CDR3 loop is CASSLRPRGEQYF. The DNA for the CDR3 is TGTGCCAGCAGCTTACGTCCCAGGGGCGAGCAGTACTTC.